This T cell receptor (beta chain) is from a study of beta chain features in type 1 diabetes. Study observations and caveats: In patients and controls equally, PCR might favor templates that are shorter. For TCRB rearrangement, an influence of HLA type remained unresolved here.

This clone has only a few counts. As yet, its antigen is unknown. Expressed TCRB transcripts were sequenced after all isolated RNA was converted to cDNA. The average read count of naive, central memory and regulatory T cell samples was approximately 4 million. Profiling relied on immunoSEQ multiplex PCR, and the TCRdb table lists in-frame clones only, not all of them. The sample includes 300,000 to 350,000 clones, 14% seen only once; the top ten take around 7%. CDR1 is SGHDT, CDR2 YYEEEE, per germline. The CDR3 runs to 15 residues. Losses at the gene ends were 3 bases for V and 2 bases for J; bases not matched to a gene: 5.

The specimen sequenced was central memory CD4+ T cells from blood. The V gene is TRBV5-6, the J gene TRBJ2-3; 8 nucleotides align to TRBD2. The sequence was obtained from a young man in good health. CDR3 sequence: CASSWGLGVTDTQYF. In DNA, the CDR3 is TGTGCCAGCAGCTGGGGACTAGGGGTCACAGATACGCAGTATTTT.